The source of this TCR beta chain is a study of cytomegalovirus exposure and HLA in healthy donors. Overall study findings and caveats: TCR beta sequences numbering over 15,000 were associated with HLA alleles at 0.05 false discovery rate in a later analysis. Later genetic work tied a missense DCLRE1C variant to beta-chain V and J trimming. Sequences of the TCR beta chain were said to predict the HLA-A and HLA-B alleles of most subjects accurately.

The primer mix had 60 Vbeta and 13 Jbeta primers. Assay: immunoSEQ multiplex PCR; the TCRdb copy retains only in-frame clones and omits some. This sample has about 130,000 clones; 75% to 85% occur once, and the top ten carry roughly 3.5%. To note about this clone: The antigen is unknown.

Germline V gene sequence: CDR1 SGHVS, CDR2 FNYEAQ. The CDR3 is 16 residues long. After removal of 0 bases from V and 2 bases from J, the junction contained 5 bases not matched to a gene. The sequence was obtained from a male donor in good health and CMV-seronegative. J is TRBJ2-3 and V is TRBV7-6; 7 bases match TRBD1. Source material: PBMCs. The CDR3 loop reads CASSLAITGDTDTQYF. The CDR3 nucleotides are TGTGCCAGCAGCTTAGCGATAACAGGGGACACAGATACGCAGTATTTT. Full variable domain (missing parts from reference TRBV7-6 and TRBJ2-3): GAGVSQSPRYKVTKRGQDVALRCDPISGHVSLYWYRQALGQGPEFLTYFNYEAQQDKSGLPNDRFSAERPEGSISTLTIQRTEQRDSAMYRCASSLAITGDTDTQYFGPGTRLTVL.